The 5 T cell receptor beta chains in this list originate from one sample, sequenced in a study of OX40 agonist ivuxolimab in advanced cancers. Data came from immunoSEQ multiplex PCR; TCRdb stores just in-frame clones and leaves some out. The sample lists about 76,000 clones, roughly 85% seen once, with around 2.9% in the top ten. Here the sequenced sample was CD4+ or CD8+ T cells sorted from blood, taken in a trial of the OX40 agonist ivuxolimab. All receptors come from an adult with an advanced solid tumor such as melanoma, head and neck, liver or kidney cancer.

V usage is TRBV12-5 and J usage is TRBJ1-2; D gene ambiguous. Germline CDR1 and CDR2: LGHNT and FRNRAP. The V end lost 1 base, the J end lost 6 bases, and 18 bases lay between the germline ends. This CDR3 has 16 residues. The CDR3 sequence is CASGLGSRTERHGYTF. The CDR3 DNA follows: TGTGCTAGTGGTTTGGGTTCTCGGACGGAGCGCCATGGCTACACCTTC.

The V and J genes are TRBV6-6 and TRBJ2-5; TRBD2 matches at 10 bases. J was trimmed by 5 bases and V by 8 bases; bases with no gene match: 8. The germline gives CDR1 MNHNY, CDR2 SVGAGI (reference sequence). The CDR3 length is 14 residues. The CDR3 region is CASSSGRARETQYF. CDR3 bases: TGTGCCAGCTCGAGCGGGAGGGCCCGGGAGACCCAGTACTTC.

This chain connects TRBV5-1 to TRBJ2-1; TRBD2 might be the D (6 bases). V lost 1 base and J lost 0, with 20 bases in between. Germline-derived CDR1 and CDR2 are SGHRS and YFSETQ. This CDR3 contains 19 residues. CDR3 sequence (DNA): TGCGCCAGCAGCTTGAGCTGGGGGGTAGGCATGACCTCCTACAATGAGCAGTTCTTC. Its protein is CASSLSWGVGMTSYNEQFF.

The chain joins TRBV6-6 to TRBJ2-7; TRBD1 aligns across 9 bases. Germline V gene lookup returns CDR1 MNHNY and CDR2 SVGAGI (reference sequence). V shed 0 bases and J 0 bases; nucleotides not matched to a gene: 3. The CDR3 is 16 amino acids. The DNA of the CDR3 is TGTGCCAGCAGTTACTCCGACAGGGGGAGCTCCTACGAGCAGTACTTC. Translating it yields CASSYSDRGSSYEQYF.

The genes are TRBV9 and TRBJ2-3; possibly TRBD2 for D (6 bases). Germline lookup yields CDR1 SGDLS and CDR2 YYNGEE. CDR3 length equals 12 residues. Trimming removed 6 bases at V and 3 bases at J, with 8 bases between. CDR3 sequence reads: CASTGVTDTQYF. The CDR3 nucleotides read TGTGCCAGCACGGGGGTGACAGATACGCAGTATTTT.